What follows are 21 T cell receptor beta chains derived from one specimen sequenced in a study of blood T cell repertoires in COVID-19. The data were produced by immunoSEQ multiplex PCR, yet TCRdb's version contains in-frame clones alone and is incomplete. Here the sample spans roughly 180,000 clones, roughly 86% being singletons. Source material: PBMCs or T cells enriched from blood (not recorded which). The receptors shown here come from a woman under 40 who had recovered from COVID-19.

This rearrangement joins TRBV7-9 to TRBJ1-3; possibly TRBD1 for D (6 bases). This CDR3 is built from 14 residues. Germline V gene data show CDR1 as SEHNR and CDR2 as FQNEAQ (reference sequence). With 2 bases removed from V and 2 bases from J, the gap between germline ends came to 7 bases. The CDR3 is CASSLQGTGNTIYF. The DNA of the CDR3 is TGTGCCAGCAGCTTACAGGGGACTGGAAACACCATATATTTT. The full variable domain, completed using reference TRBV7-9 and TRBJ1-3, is DTGVSQNPRHKITKRGQNVTFRCDPISEHNRLYWYRQTLGQGPEFLTYFQNEAQLEKSRLLSDRFSAERPKGSFSTLEIQRTEQGDSAMYLCASSLQGTGNTIYFGEGSWLTVV.

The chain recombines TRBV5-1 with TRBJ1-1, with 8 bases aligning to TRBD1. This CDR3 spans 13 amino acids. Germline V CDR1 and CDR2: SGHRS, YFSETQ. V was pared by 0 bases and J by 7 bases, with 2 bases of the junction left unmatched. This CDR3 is CASSLAGGSEAFF. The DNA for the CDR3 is TGCGCCAGCAGCTTGGCAGGGGGCAGTGAAGCTTTCTTT.

The CDR3, as DNA: TGTGCCAGCAGGGCTCACGTAGGGGTGGACGAGCAGTACTTC. Its translation is CASRAHVGVDEQYF. The genes are TRBV6-5 and TRBJ2-7, with D tentatively TRBD1 (5 bases). This CDR3 spans 14 amino acids. The V gene's germline CDR1 is MNHEY and CDR2 SVGAGI. V was pared by 6 bases and J by 5 bases, with 17 bases between.

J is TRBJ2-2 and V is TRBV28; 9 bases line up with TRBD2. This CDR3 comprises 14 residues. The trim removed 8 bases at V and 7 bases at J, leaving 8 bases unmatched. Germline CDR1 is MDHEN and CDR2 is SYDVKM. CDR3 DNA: TGTGCCAGCGCCGGCGGGGGGGCGGGCGGGGAGCTGTTTTTT. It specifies CASAGGGAGGELFF.

The CDR3 protein is CASQPAAGLYGYTF. Here the CDR3 DNA reads TGTGCCAGTCAGCCGGCGGCCGGACTCTATGGCTACACCTTC. The chain recombines TRBV18 with TRBJ1-2, with no clear D. V lost 9 bases and J lost 4, with 18 bases in between. Germline V gene sequence: CDR1 KGHSH, CDR2 LQKENI. The CDR3 is 14 residues long.

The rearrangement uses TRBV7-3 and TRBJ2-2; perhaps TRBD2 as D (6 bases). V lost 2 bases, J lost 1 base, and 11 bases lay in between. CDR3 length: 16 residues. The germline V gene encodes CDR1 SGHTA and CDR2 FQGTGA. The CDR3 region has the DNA TGTGCCAGCAGCTTAGGCGGGAATGGGAACACCGGGGAGCTGTTTTTT. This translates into CASSLGGNGNTGELFF.

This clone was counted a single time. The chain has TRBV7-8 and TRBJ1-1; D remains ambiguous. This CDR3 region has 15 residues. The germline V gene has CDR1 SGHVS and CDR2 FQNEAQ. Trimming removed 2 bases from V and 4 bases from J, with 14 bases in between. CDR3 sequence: CASSLPRREGTEAFF. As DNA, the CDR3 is TGTGCCAGCAGCTTACCCCGGAGGGAAGGCACTGAAGCTTTCTTT. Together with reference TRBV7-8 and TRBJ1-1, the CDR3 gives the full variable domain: GAGVSQSPRYKVAKRGQDVALRCDPISGHVSLFWYQQALGQGPEFLTYFQNEAQLDKSGLPSDRFFAERPEGSVSTLKIQRTQQEDSAVYLCASSLPRREGTEAFFGQGTRLTVV.

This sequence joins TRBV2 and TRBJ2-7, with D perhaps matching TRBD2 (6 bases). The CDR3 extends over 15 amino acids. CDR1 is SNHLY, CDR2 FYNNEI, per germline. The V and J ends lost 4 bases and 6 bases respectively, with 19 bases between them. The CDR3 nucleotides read TGTGCCAGCAGTGCCCATTTTGGGGAGGCGTTCGAGCAGTACTTC. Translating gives CASSAHFGEAFEQYF.

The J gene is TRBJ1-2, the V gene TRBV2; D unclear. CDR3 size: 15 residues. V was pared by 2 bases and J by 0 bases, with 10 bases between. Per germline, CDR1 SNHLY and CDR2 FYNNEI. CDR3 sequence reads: CASSEYRETNYGYTF. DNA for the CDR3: TGTGCCAGCAGTGAATATAGAGAGACTAACTATGGCTACACCTTC.

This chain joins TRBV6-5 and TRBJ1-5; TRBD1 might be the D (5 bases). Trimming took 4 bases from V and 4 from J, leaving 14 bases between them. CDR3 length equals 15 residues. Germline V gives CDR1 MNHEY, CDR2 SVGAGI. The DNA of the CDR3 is TGTGCCAGCAGTTTAGATCGGGGGATGAATCAGCCCCAGCATTTT. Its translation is CASSLDRGMNQPQHF.

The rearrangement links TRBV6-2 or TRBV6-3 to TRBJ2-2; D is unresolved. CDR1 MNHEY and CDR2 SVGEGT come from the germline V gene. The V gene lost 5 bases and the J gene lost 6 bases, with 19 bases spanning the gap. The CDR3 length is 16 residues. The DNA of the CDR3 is TGTGCCAGCAGTACTAAAGGTTTTGTCATCGCCGGGGAGCTGTTTTTT. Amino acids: CASSTKGFVIAGELFF.

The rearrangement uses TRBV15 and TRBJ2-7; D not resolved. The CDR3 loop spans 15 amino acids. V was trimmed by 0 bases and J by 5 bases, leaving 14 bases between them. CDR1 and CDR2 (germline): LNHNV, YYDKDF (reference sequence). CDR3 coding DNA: TGTGCCACCAGCAGAGATTCAATCCCGAGCCACGAGCAGTACTTC. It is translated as CATSRDSIPSHEQYF.

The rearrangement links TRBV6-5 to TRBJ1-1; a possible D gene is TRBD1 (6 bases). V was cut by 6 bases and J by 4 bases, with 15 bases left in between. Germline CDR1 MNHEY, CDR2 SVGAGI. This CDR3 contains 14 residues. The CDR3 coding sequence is TGTGCCAGCAGCCGAAGCCGGGACACCACTGAAGCTTTCTTT. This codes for CASSRSRDTTEAFF.

For the CDR3, the DNA is TGCAGCGTTGTTCTGGACAGGGTCAACACCGGGGAGCTGTTTTTT. This gives the protein CSVVLDRVNTGELFF. The rearrangement uses TRBV29-1 and TRBJ2-2; 8 bases are shared with TRBD1. The junction had 6 bases not matched to a gene; V was cut back by 4 bases and J by 2 bases. Per germline, CDR1 SQVTM and CDR2 ANQGSEA. The CDR3 has 15 residues.

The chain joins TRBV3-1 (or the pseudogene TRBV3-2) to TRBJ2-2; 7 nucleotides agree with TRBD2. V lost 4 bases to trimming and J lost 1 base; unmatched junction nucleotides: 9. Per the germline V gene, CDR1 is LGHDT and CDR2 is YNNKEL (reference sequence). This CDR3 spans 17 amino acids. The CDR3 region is CASSPLGGSGNTGELFF. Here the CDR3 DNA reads TGTGCCAGCAGCCCATTGGGCGGGAGCGGGAACACCGGGGAGCTGTTTTTT.

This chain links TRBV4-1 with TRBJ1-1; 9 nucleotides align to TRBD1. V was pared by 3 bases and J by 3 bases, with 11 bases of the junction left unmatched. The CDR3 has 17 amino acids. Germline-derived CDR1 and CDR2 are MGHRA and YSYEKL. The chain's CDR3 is CASSQERQGGGHTEAFF. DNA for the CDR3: TGCGCCAGCAGCCAGGAGAGACAGGGGGGGGGACACACTGAAGCTTTCTTT.

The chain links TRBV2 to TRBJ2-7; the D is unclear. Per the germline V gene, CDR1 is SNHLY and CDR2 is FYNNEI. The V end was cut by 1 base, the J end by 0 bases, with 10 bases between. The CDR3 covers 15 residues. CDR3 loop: CASSEVLQNSYEQYF. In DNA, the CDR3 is TGTGCCAGCAGTGAAGTACTCCAAAACTCCTACGAGCAGTACTTC.

Here the CDR3 DNA reads TGCGCCAGCAGCCAAGGGGGCACGGTCGATGGCTACACCTTC. Protein product: CASSQGGTVDGYTF. The chain has TRBV4-1 and TRBJ1-2; D perhaps matches TRBD1 (5 bases). Germline V gives CDR1 MGHRA, CDR2 YSYEKL. V dropped 1 base and J dropped 6 bases, with 12 bases sitting between them. The CDR3 covers 14 residues.

The CDR3 nucleotides are TGTGCCAGCAGCGGCCTCGACAGGGCTGGCAATGAGCAGTTCTTC. It encodes CASSGLDRAGNEQFF. The chain combines TRBV5-4 with TRBJ2-1; 7 nucleotides line up with TRBD1. In germline, CDR1 is SGHNT, CDR2 YYREEE (reference sequence). With V trimmed by 4 bases and J by 6 bases, 10 bases remained unmatched. The CDR3 spans 15 residues.

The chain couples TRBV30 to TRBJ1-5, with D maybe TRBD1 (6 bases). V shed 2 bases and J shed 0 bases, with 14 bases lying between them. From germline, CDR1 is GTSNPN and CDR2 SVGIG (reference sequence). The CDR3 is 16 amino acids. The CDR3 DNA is TGTGCCTGGAGTCCCGTAGGGACATATAGCAATCAGCCCCAGCATTTT. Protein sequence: CAWSPVGTYSNQPQHF. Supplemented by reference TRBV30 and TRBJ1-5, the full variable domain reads SQTIHQWPATLVQPVGSPLSLECTVEGTSNPNLYWYRQAAGRGLQLLFYSVGIGQISSEVPQNLSASRPQDRQFILSSKKLLLSDSGFYLCAWSPVGTYSNQPQHFGDGTRLSIL.

In DNA, the CDR3 is TGTGCCAGTAGGAGTGGACTAGCGGGAGGGTTCGATACGCAGTATTTT. As protein: CASRSGLAGGFDTQYF. The gene calls are TRBV19 and TRBJ2-3; TRBD2 aligns across 15 bases. Germline-derived CDR1 and CDR2 are LNHDA and SQIVND (reference sequence). The CDR3 is made up of 16 amino acids. The V gene end was trimmed by 6 bases and the J gene end by 6 bases; junction bases not matched to a gene: 7.